One and the same sample provided the 32 T cell receptor beta chains below, sequenced in a study of cytomegalovirus exposure and HLA in healthy donors. PCR amplification relied on 60 Vbeta primers (plus 13 Jbeta primers). Clones were sequenced by immunoSEQ multiplex PCR, and TCRdb holds only the in-frame ones, with some missing. The sample has 89,000 or so clones; around four fifths are singletons. The source material was PBMCs. The receptors were gathered from a boy younger than 18 in good health and CMV-seronegative.

This clone came up a few times. The chain is built from TRBV28 and TRBJ2-6; the D gene is possibly TRBD1 (5 bases). The V end lost 5 bases, the J end lost 0 bases, and 11 bases lay between the germline ends. Germline loops: CDR1 MDHEN, CDR2 SYDVKM. The CDR3 has 16 residues. The CDR3 region is CASSPARASGANVLTF. In DNA form, the CDR3 reads TGTGCCAGCAGTCCGGCCAGGGCCTCTGGGGCCAACGTCCTGACTTTC. Variable domain in full (rest from reference TRBV28 and TRBJ2-6): DVKVTQSSRYLVKRTGEKVFLECVQDMDHENMFWYRQDPGLGLRLIYFSYDVKMKEKGDIPEGYSVSREKKERFSLILESASTNQTSMYLCASSPARASGANVLTFGAGSRLTVL.

In DNA form, the CDR3 reads TGTGCCATCAGTGAGGCGGACAGCTACGAGCAGTACTTC. Translated: CAISEADSYEQYF. The J gene is TRBJ2-7, the V gene TRBV10-3, with D maybe TRBD1 (6 bases). This CDR3 is built from 13 residues. Germline V lookup: CDR1 ENHRY, CDR2 SYGVKD. With 2 bases removed from V and 3 bases from J, the gap between germline ends came to 8 bases.

The chain joins TRBV27 to TRBJ1-2; 7 positions agree with TRBD1. J lost 4 bases, V lost 2 bases, and 4 bases had no gene match. CDR1 and CDR2 from the germline V gene are MNHEY and SMNVEV (reference sequence). The CDR3 is 14 amino acids. The DNA of the CDR3 is TGTGCCAGCAGTTTACGGACAGGCCTCTATGGCTACACCTTC. This gives the protein CASSLRTGLYGYTF.

The chain has TRBV14 and TRBJ1-1, with D perhaps matching TRBD1 (6 bases). V was shortened by 2 bases and J by 3 bases, with 7 bases between the two germline ends. The CDR3 spans 13 residues. Germline CDR1 is SGHDN and CDR2 is FVKESK. DNA for the CDR3: TGTGCCAGCAGCCAACAGGGGTACACTGAAGCTTTCTTT. It codes for CASSQQGYTEAFF.

V is TRBV6-1 and J is TRBJ1-5; D is perhaps TRBD1 (6 bases). This CDR3 region has 15 residues. CDR1 and CDR2 (germline): MNHNS, SASEGT. The V end was cut by 6 bases, the J end by 0 bases, with 12 bases between. In DNA, the CDR3 is TGTGCCAGCAGGGTCGGGACAAGTAGCAATCAGCCCCAGCATTTT. Its protein product is CASRVGTSSNQPQHF.

This clone came up a few times. The chain employs TRBV28 and TRBJ2-5; 7 nucleotides align to TRBD1. J was trimmed by 2 bases and V by 4 bases; bases with no gene match: 7. CDR1 and CDR2 from the germline V gene are MDHEN and SYDVKM. The CDR3 is 15 amino acids. For the CDR3, the DNA is TGTGCCAGCAGTTCCCGACAGGGCCTACAAGAGACCCAGTACTTC. Translated: CASSSRQGLQETQYF.

The rearrangement joins TRBV5-4 to TRBJ1-1, with D maybe TRBD1 (6 bases). Germline loops: CDR1 SGHNT, CDR2 YYREEE (reference sequence). The CDR3 has 13 amino acids. V was cut by 1 base and J by 4 bases, with 8 bases left in between. The CDR3 region has the DNA TGTGCCAGCAGCTTGCGGGGGGCCACTGAAGCTTTCTTT. It is translated as CASSLRGATEAFF.

This sequence joins TRBV6-5 and TRBJ2-7; 7 bases fit TRBD2. Germline-derived CDR1 and CDR2 are MNHEY and SVGAGI. This CDR3 contains 14 residues. V lost 5 bases, J lost 4 bases, and 8 bases stayed unmatched. CDR3 sequence (DNA): TGTGCCAGCAGTCGGGAGAGGGGAGGGTACGAGCAGTACTTC. Amino acids: CASSRERGGYEQYF.

This chain joins TRBV7-3 and TRBJ1-1; 7 positions agree with TRBD1. V lost 2 bases to trimming and J lost 1 base; unmatched junction nucleotides: 1. The CDR3 is 14 residues long. CDR1 SGHTA and CDR2 FQGTGA come from the germline V gene. The CDR3 loop reads CASSLQGENTEAFF. The CDR3 DNA sequence: TGTGCCAGCAGCTTACAGGGGGAGAACACTGAAGCTTTCTTT.

This clone was detected only once. The rearrangement links TRBV29-1 to TRBJ2-3, with 8 bases fitting TRBD2. The CDR3 has 18 residues. The germline V gene encodes CDR1 SQVTM and CDR2 ANQGSEA. The J segment lost 0 bases and the V segment lost 0 bases, leaving 11 bases of the junction unmatched. DNA of the CDR3: TGCAGCGTTGAAGATGGGCCTAGCGGGCTTATAAGCACAGATACGCAGTATTTT. This gives the protein CSVEDGPSGLISTDTQYF.

The V gene is TRBV19, the J gene TRBJ2-1; D gene unclear. Germline-derived CDR1 and CDR2 are LNHDA and SQIVND (reference sequence). The length of the CDR3 is 14 residues. Trimming took off 5 bases at V and 0 bases at J, with 8 bases between the two ends. CDR3 amino acids: CASSEFSSYNEQFF. The CDR3 DNA reads TGTGCCAGTAGTGAATTTAGCTCCTACAATGAGCAGTTCTTC.

Here the CDR3 DNA reads TGTGCCAGCACCCGACCCGGGGGCACTGAAGCTTTCTTT. Amino acid sequence: CASTRPGGTEAFF. The chain is built from TRBV6-5 and TRBJ1-1; a possible D gene is TRBD1 (5 bases). Trimming cost V 7 bases and J 4 bases, with 13 bases left between them. The CDR3 is 13 residues long. CDR1 and CDR2 from the germline V gene are MNHEY and SVGAGI.

This clone was counted between two and nine times. The chain combines TRBV30 with TRBJ1-1; 8 nucleotides agree with TRBD1. The CDR3 is 16 amino acids. Germline lookup yields CDR1 GTSNPN and CDR2 SVGIG (reference sequence). With 0 bases clipped from V and 5 bases from J, the junction kept 11 bases outside the gene matches. The DNA for the CDR3 is TGTGCCTGGAGTGTACCCAGGACAGGGAGGAGGACTGAAGCTTTCTTT. This gives the protein CAWSVPRTGRRTEAFF.

V and J are TRBV6-1 and TRBJ1-1; no reliable D call. Germline V gives CDR1 MNHNS, CDR2 SASEGT. This CDR3 is built from 14 residues. The V end lost 6 bases, the J end lost 2 bases, and 13 bases lay between the germline ends. The CDR3 DNA is TGTGCCAGCAGCCTACTAGGACCTAACACTGAAGCTTTCTTT. This translates into CASSLLGPNTEAFF.

The rearrangement uses TRBV30 and TRBJ1-1; D remains ambiguous. The CDR3 is made up of 11 amino acids. The germline CDR1 and CDR2 sequences are GTSNPN and SVGIG (reference sequence). V shed 0 bases and J shed 8 bases, with 7 bases lying between them. The CDR3 is CAWSVQREAFF. CDR3 sequence (DNA): TGTGCCTGGAGTGTACAGAGAGAAGCTTTCTTT.

This clone was detected a few times. The J gene is TRBJ2-7, the V gene TRBV7-2; possible D gene TRBD2, 5 bases. The germline V gene encodes CDR1 SGHTA and CDR2 FQGNSA. The CDR3 is 13 amino acids. Trimming removed 5 bases at V and 3 bases at J, with 11 bases between. The CDR3 region has the DNA TGTGCCAGCAGCCGGGGAAACGGCTACGAGCAGTACTTC. Translating it yields CASSRGNGYEQYF.

The CDR3 nucleotides read TGTGCCAGCAGCCGACTCTACCTCGGGGCGGTCCCGGGACAGGGAAGTGCGAACTATGGCTACACCTTC. Its protein is CASSRLYLGAVPGQGSANYGYTF. V gene TRBV13 combines with J gene TRBJ1-2; 9 nucleotides agree with TRBD1. Looked up from germline, CDR1 is PRHDT and CDR2 is FYEKMQ (reference sequence). This CDR3 comprises 23 residues. V trimming: 5 bases; J trimming: 2 bases; junction bases outside the gene matches: 30. The full variable domain, with the rest looked up from reference TRBV13 and TRBJ1-2, is AAGVIQSPRHLIKEKRETATLKCYPIPRHDTVYWYQQGPGQDPQFLISFYEKMQSDKGSIPDRFSAQQFSDYHSELNMSSLELGDSALYFCASSRLYLGAVPGQGSANYGYTFGSGTRLTVV.

In nucleotides, the CDR3 is TGTGCCAGTACCCCAATGTTGAGCAATCAGCCCCAGCATTTT. It specifies CASTPMLSNQPQHF. The chain joins TRBV19 to TRBJ1-5; D is unresolved. The CDR3 is 14 residues long. Between the trimmed V and J ends, which lost 7 bases and 1 base, there was a span of 11 bases. Germline CDR1 LNHDA, CDR2 SQIVND (reference sequence).

This clone was seen more than once but under ten times. J is TRBJ2-7 and V is TRBV7-9; 8 nucleotides align to TRBD1. Germline assignment: CDR1 SEHNR and CDR2 FQNEAQ (reference sequence). J gave up 0 bases and V 3 bases, and 7 bases lay outside the gene matches. The CDR3 totals 16 residues. The CDR3 DNA follows: TGTGCCAGCAGCTTGGTATGGACAGGGAGCTCCTACGAGCAGTACTTC. Encoded protein: CASSLVWTGSSYEQYF.

The chain has TRBV5-1 and TRBJ2-7, with D possibly being TRBD2 (5 bases). Trimming left V 5 bases short and J 3 bases short, with 9 bases between. The length of the CDR3 is 12 residues. Germline V lookup: CDR1 SGHRS, CDR2 YFSETQ. CDR3 amino acids: CASSEGLYEQYF. The CDR3 region has the DNA TGCGCCAGCAGTGAGGGCCTCTACGAGCAGTACTTC. Looking up the rest from reference TRBV5-1 and TRBJ2-7 gives the full variable domain: KAGVTQTPRYLIKTRGQQVTLSCSPISGHRSVSWYQQTPGQGLQFLFEYFSETQRNKGNFPGRFSGRQFSNSRSEMNVSTLELGDSALYLCASSEGLYEQYFGPGTRLTVT.

V is TRBV6-1 and J is TRBJ2-6, with no clear D. CDR1 and CDR2 from the germline V gene are MNHNS and SASEGT. Between the trimmed V and J ends, which lost 2 bases and 0 bases, there was a span of 11 bases. The CDR3 sequence is 17 residues long. Written as DNA, the CDR3 is TGTGCCAGCAGTGAATGGTACAGCAGCTCTGGGGCCAACGTCCTGACTTTC. Its protein product is CASSEWYSSSGANVLTF.

The chain uses TRBV7-6 and TRBJ2-2; D unresolved. V lost 1 base and J 4 bases, leaving 4 bases between the germline ends. CDR1 is SGHVS, CDR2 FNYEAQ, per germline. CDR3 length: 13 residues. Here the CDR3 reads CASSLGGTGELFF. CDR3 in DNA: TGTGCCAGCAGCTTAGGCGGCACCGGGGAGCTGTTTTTT.

The rearrangement uses TRBV5-6 and TRBJ2-1; D not certain. CDR3 length: 14 residues. Germline V gene data show CDR1 as SGHDT and CDR2 as YYEEEE. Trimming took off 2 bases at V and 3 bases at J, with 9 bases between the two ends. CDR3 amino acids: CASSLSTRYNEQFF. Written as DNA, the CDR3 is TGTGCCAGCAGCTTATCGACACGCTACAATGAGCAGTTCTTC.

The V call is TRBV15, the J call TRBJ2-7, with 8 bases fitting TRBD1. This CDR3 is built from 15 residues. V dropped 3 bases and J dropped 2; count of bases not matched to a gene: 6. The germline V gene encodes CDR1 LNHNV and CDR2 YYDKDF (reference sequence). CDR3 in amino acids: CATSSTPGQAYEQYF. The CDR3 region has the DNA TGTGCCACCAGCAGTACGCCGGGACAGGCCTACGAGCAGTACTTC.

The rearrangement links TRBV18 to TRBJ1-1, with D maybe TRBD1 (6 bases). Trimming took off 3 bases at V and 1 base at J, with 12 bases between the two ends. Germline V gene data show CDR1 as KGHSH and CDR2 as LQKENI. The CDR3 totals 15 residues. The CDR3 is CASSPTYRENTEAFF. CDR3 nucleotides: TGTGCCAGCTCACCGACTTACAGGGAGAACACTGAAGCTTTCTTT.

The J gene is TRBJ2-7, the V gene TRBV7-9, with D possibly TRBD1 on 6 matching bases. This CDR3 spans 15 amino acids. Germline V gene sequence: CDR1 SEHNR, CDR2 FQNEAQ (reference sequence). Deletions cut 1 base from V and 3 bases from J, with 13 bases between. CDR3 sequence reads: CASSLGTGMIYEQYF. Here the CDR3 DNA reads TGTGCCAGCAGCTTAGGAACAGGGATGATCTACGAGCAGTACTTC.

This clone occurred once. The CDR3 nucleotides read TGTGCCATCAGTGAGCCGGGAGGGGAAACAGATACGCAGTATTTT. Its translation: CAISEPGGETDTQYF. J is TRBJ2-3 and V is TRBV10-3; 8 bases are a match to TRBD2. CDR3 length: 15 amino acids. Looked up from germline, CDR1 is ENHRY and CDR2 is SYGVKD. V shed 2 bases, J shed 3 bases, and the junction held 4 bases outside the gene matches.

The CDR3 sequence: CASSTGGWTEAFF. The CDR3 DNA reads TGTGCCAGTAGTACAGGGGGCTGGACTGAAGCTTTCTTT. The J gene is TRBJ1-1, the V gene TRBV19, with 8 bases aligning to TRBD1. Germline trimming cut 4 bases from V and 5 bases from J; bases unmatched to any gene: 3. This CDR3 comprises 13 residues. The germline CDR1 and CDR2 sequences are LNHDA and SQIVND (reference sequence).

The rearrangement links TRBV15 to TRBJ1-1; D might be TRBD1 (5 bases). V was shortened by 1 base and J by 1 base, with 7 bases between the two germline ends. The CDR3 contains 14 residues. Germline-derived CDR1 and CDR2 are LNHNV and YYDKDF (reference sequence). CDR3 loop: CATSRGTQNTEAFF. Written as DNA, the CDR3 is TGTGCCACCAGCAGAGGGACACAGAACACTGAAGCTTTCTTT.

The chain links TRBV19 to TRBJ1-5, with TRBD1 matching over 10 bases. Germline loops: CDR1 LNHDA, CDR2 SQIVND (reference sequence). V lost 8 bases to trimming and J lost 7 bases; unmatched junction nucleotides: 5. The CDR3 has 13 amino acids. The DNA for the CDR3 is TGTGCCAGTGGGACAGGGGCGAGGCAGCCCCAGCATTTT. This translates into CASGTGARQPQHF.

V gene TRBV28 combines with J gene TRBJ1-1, with 8 nucleotides matching TRBD1. Germline loops: CDR1 MDHEN, CDR2 SYDVKM. V was pared by 5 bases and J by 7 bases, with 6 bases of the junction left unmatched. There are 13 residues in the CDR3. As DNA, the CDR3 is TGTGCCAGCAGTAACAGGGGGAGGATTGAAGCTTTCTTT. Residues: CASSNRGRIEAFF.

Comment on this clone: Since the CDR3 does not end with the conserved phenylalanine or tryptophan, this likely comes from a read error. V is TRBV7-9 and J is TRBJ1-1; 7 bases agree with TRBD1. The germline V gene has CDR1 SEHNR and CDR2 FQNEAQ (reference sequence). V gave up 5 bases and J gave up 0 bases; unmatched junction bases: 3. The CDR3 sequence is 14 residues long. The CDR3: CASSAGQMNTEAFV. DNA of the CDR3: TGTGCCAGCAGCGCGGGACAGATGAACACTGAAGCTTTCGTT.